Sequencing of this TCR beta chain was carried out in a study of beta chain features in type 1 diabetes. In this sample, this clone turned up a few times. Its antigen is not known. Reverse transcribing all isolated RNA meant expressed TCRB transcripts were sequenced. The repertoire was sequenced with immunoSEQ multiplex PCR; TCRdb's copy has only in-frame clones and lacks some. The sample has over 700,000 clones, 15% to 20% seen once. Researchers reported sorting CD4+ naive, central memory, regulatory and stem cell-like memory cells via CD45RO/CCR7/CD25/CD127/CD95/CD27. Study-level results: Among type 1 diabetes patients, VDJ junctions had fewer insertions and more deletions. These data did not resolve whether HLA type affects TCRB rearrangement. It was possible that PCR favored shorter templates, equally so in patients and controls.

The germline CDR1 and CDR2 sequences are MDHEN and SYDVKM. V dropped 3 bases and J dropped 5 bases, with 20 bases sitting between them. CDR3 length: 16 amino acids. The TCR originated in a young woman in good health. Material: naive CD4+ T cells from blood. V is TRBV28 and J is TRBJ2-7, with D perhaps matching TRBD1 (6 bases). The CDR3 spells CASSFRVDSPFDEQYF. The CDR3 bases are TGTGCCAGCAGTTTTAGAGTGGACAGTCCCTTCGACGAGCAGTACTTC.